This is a list of T cell receptor beta chains from one sample in a study of cytomegalovirus exposure and HLA in healthy donors. Data came from immunoSEQ multiplex PCR; TCRdb stores just in-frame clones and leaves some out. This table holds approximately 150,000 clones, over 70% found once. Sample: PBMCs. The receptors here all came from a man younger than 35 in good health and CMV-seropositive. Both conserved end residues are part of each CDR3. The order of the fields is V gene, CDR3 length, clone size, D gene, J gene, CDR3 protein, CDR3 DNA. A D gene is named only where the DNA matches it firmly. Only part of the rows carry a size: once, few, many, or a class if the clone is expanded.

TRBV5-8	15	NA	NA	TRBJ2-3	CASTQGRLNTDTQYF	TGTGCCAGCACCCAGGGGCGCCTGAACACAGATACGCAGTATTTT
TRBV6-5	16	NA	NA	TRBJ2-3	CASSYIDRLSTDTQYF	TGTGCCAGCAGTTACATCGACAGGCTTTCCACAGATACGCAGTATTTT
TRBV12-2	20	few	NA	TRBJ1-4	CASRLAQKRVWGHYNEKLFF	TGTGCAAGTCGCTTAGCGCAGAAGAGGGTTTGGGGACACTATAATGAAAAACTGTTTTTT
TRBV7-8	15	once	NA	TRBJ1-2	CASSLALGQSYGYTF	TGTGCCAGCAGCTTAGCGCTTGGACAAAGCTATGGCTACACCTTC
TRBV7-9	12	NA	TRBD1	TRBJ2-7	CSSRDRAYEQYF	TGTTCCAGCCGGGACAGAGCCTACGAGCAGTACTTC
TRBV9	13	once	NA	TRBJ1-1	CASSVAVNTEAFF	TGTGCCAGCAGCGTAGCAGTGAACACTGAAGCTTTCTTT
TRBV7-9	17	once	NA	TRBJ1-3	CAITLGGQGTSGNTIYF	TGTGCCATTACCTTGGGTGGTCAGGGAACTTCTGGAAACACCATATATTTT
TRBV21-1	17	NA	NA	TRBJ2-5	CASSNSQDRGYSETQYF	TGTGCCAGCAGCAACTCCCAGGACAGGGGATATTCCGAGACCCAGTACTTC
TRBV19	13	NA	NA	TRBJ2-1	CASSIGPAVEQFF	TGTGCCAGTAGTATAGGCCCCGCGGTTGAGCAGTTCTTC
TRBV2	14	NA	TRBD2	TRBJ2-1	CASSAGVFSNEQFF	TGTGCCAGCTCAGCGGGGGTGTTTTCCAATGAGCAGTTCTTC
TRBV5-6	14	few	NA	TRBJ1-2	CASSLVRVAYGYTF	TGTGCCAGCAGCTTGGTCAGGGTTGCCTATGGCTACACCTTC
TRBV6-5	16	NA	NA	TRBJ1-5	CASSYFNPGSNQPQHF	TGTGCCAGCAGTTACTTCAACCCTGGCAGCAATCAGCCCCAGCATTTT
TRBV6-5	13	NA	TRBD1	TRBJ1-1	CASSYGQGNEAFF	TGTGCCAGCAGTTACGGACAGGGGAATGAAGCTTTCTTT
TRBV19	15	once	TRBD1	TRBJ1-5	CASSIAAGGGQPQHF	TGTGCCAGTAGTATAGCCGCAGGGGGCGGTCAGCCCCAGCATTTT
TRBV19	15	NA	NA	TRBJ2-7	CASSSQQVYLYEQYF	TGTGCCAGTAGTTCACAGCAGGTCTACCTTTACGAGCAGTACTTC
TRBV5-6	16	NA	NA	TRBJ2-5	CASSLGRGHGQETQYF	TGTGCCAGCAGCTTGGGGCGGGGCCATGGCCAGGAGACCCAGTACTTC
TRBV2	14	NA	NA	TRBJ2-1	CASERDTSYNEQFF	TGTGCCAGCGAACGGGACACCTCCTACAATGAGCAGTTCTTC
TRBV5-1	15	NA	NA	TRBJ1-4	CASRPTVATNEKLFF	TGCGCCAGCAGGCCGACAGTCGCAACTAATGAAAAACTGTTTTTT
TRBV6-1	14	NA	TRBD1	TRBJ1-3	CASSDWTGGNTIYF	TGTGCCAGCAGTGACTGGACAGGTGGAAACACCATATATTTT
TRBV10-3	17	NA	NA	TRBJ2-2	CAISARPTIANTGELFF	TGTGCCATCAGTGCCCGACCGACTATCGCGAACACCGGGGAGCTGTTTTTT
TRBV5-1	15	NA	TRBD2	TRBJ2-1	CASSLVAGDSGEQFF	TGCGCCAGCAGCTTGGTGGCGGGGGATTCTGGTGAGCAGTTCTTC
TRBV5-1	16	NA	TRBD2	TRBJ2-2	CASSWTSGANTGELFF	TGCGCCAGCAGCTGGACTAGCGGGGCAAACACCGGGGAGCTGTTTTTT
TRBV5-1	13	NA	NA	TRBJ1-6	CASRLTGNSPLHF	TGCGCCAGCAGGTTGACGGGAAATTCACCCCTCCACTTT
TRBV5-1	14	NA	TRBD1	TRBJ2-7	CASSSTGGPSEQYF	TGCGCCAGCAGCTCCACAGGGGGCCCGAGCGAGCAGTACTTC
TRBV19	16	NA	NA	TRBJ2-1	CASSIFRPSSYNEQFF	TGTGCCAGTAGTATTTTCCGCCCTAGCTCCTACAATGAGCAGTTCTTC
TRBV6-1	15	once	TRBD1	TRBJ2-3	CASTPTGGNTDTQYF	TGTGCCAGCACTCCGACAGGGGGCAACACAGATACGCAGTATTTT
TRBV10-3	15	NA	TRBD1	TRBJ1-4	CAISEPTGGYEKLFF	TGTGCCATCAGTGAACCGACAGGGGGTTATGAAAAACTGTTTTTT
TRBV9	17	NA	TRBD1	TRBJ1-6	CASSVSGQGGSNSPLHF	TGTGCCAGCAGCGTTTCCGGACAGGGAGGCAGTAATTCACCCCTCCACTTT
TRBV10-1	15	NA	TRBD2	TRBJ2-2	CASSELEREAGELFF	TGCGCCAGCAGTGAGCTCGAGCGGGAGGCCGGGGAGCTGTTTTTT
TRBV5-1	14	NA	NA	TRBJ2-7	CASSLGTDTYEQYF	TGCGCCAGCAGCTTGGGGACAGACACCTACGAGCAGTACTTC
TRBV13	17	NA	NA	TRBJ1-3	CASSLSIQVGSGNTIYF	TGTGCCAGCAGCTTGTCGATCCAGGTTGGCTCTGGAAACACCATATATTTT
TRBV2	14	few	NA	TRBJ2-2	CASRPIVPTGELFF	TGTGCCAGCAGGCCCATAGTCCCTACCGGGGAGCTGTTTTTT
TRBV6-5	15	NA	TRBD2	TRBJ2-7	CASSYGLAGDYEQYF	TGTGCCAGCAGTTACGGACTAGCGGGAGACTACGAGCAGTACTTC
TRBV19	15	few	NA	TRBJ2-7	CASSIAAGGSYEQYF	TGTGCCAGTAGTATAGCGGCAGGTGGATCCTACGAGCAGTACTTC
TRBV5-6	14	NA	NA	TRBJ1-1	CASSLGSGVTEAFF	TGTGCCTCCAGCTTGGGGTCCGGGGTAACTGAAGCTTTCTTT
TRBV30	13	NA	TRBD1	TRBJ2-1	CAWSVNRGNEQFF	TGTGCCTGGAGTGTAAACAGGGGCAATGAGCAGTTCTTC
TRBV5-4	15	few	NA	TRBJ2-6	CASSIQGSGANGLTF	TGTGCCAGCAGTATCCAGGGATCTGGGGCCAACGGCCTGACTTTC
TRBV7-9	13	NA	NA	TRBJ2-3	CASIGQSTDTQYF	TGTGCCAGCATTGGACAGAGCACAGATACGCAGTATTTT
TRBV30	14	NA	NA	TRBJ1-2	CAWSASDSAYGYTF	TGTGCCTGGAGTGCCTCGGACAGCGCCTATGGCTACACCTTC
TRBV29-1	17	NA	NA	TRBJ1-1	CSVEPHKGGAVSTEAFF	TGCAGCGTTGAGCCTCACAAAGGGGGGGCAGTTAGCACTGAAGCTTTCTTT
TRBV4-1	16	NA	TRBD2	TRBJ2-7	CASSQDSSLAGYEQYF	TGCGCCAGCAGCCAAGATAGCTCGCTAGCGGGCTACGAGCAGTACTTC
TRBV6-5	13	NA	NA	TRBJ2-7	CASSYGRAYEQYF	TGTGCCAGCAGTTACGGGCGGGCCTACGAGCAGTACTTC
TRBV14	13	NA	TRBD1	TRBJ2-3	CASSHTGGYTQYF	TGTGCCAGCAGCCATACAGGGGGGTATACGCAGTATTTT
TRBV2	13	NA	NA	TRBJ2-5	CASSEARRETQYF	TGTGCCAGCAGTGAGGCTAGAAGGGAGACCCAGTACTTC
TRBV18	16	NA	TRBD1	TRBJ1-1	CASSRTGGEMNTEAFF	TGTGCCAGCTCACGTACAGGGGGCGAGATGAACACTGAAGCTTTCTTT
TRBV30	14	NA	NA	TRBJ2-1	CAWSLGQAHNEQFF	TGTGCCTGGAGTCTGGGACAAGCCCACAATGAGCAGTTCTTC
TRBV5-8	14	once	NA	TRBJ2-1	CASSLAGEGYEQFF	TGTGCCAGCAGCTTGGCAGGGGAAGGCTATGAGCAGTTCTTC
TRBV6-1	14	NA	NA	TRBJ1-5	CASGALQAAQPQHF	TGTGCCAGCGGGGCGTTACAAGCAGCTCAGCCCCAGCATTTT
TRBV13	15	few	TRBD2	TRBJ2-5	CASSKLAGMQETQYF	TGTGCCAGCAGCAAACTAGCGGGGATGCAAGAGACCCAGTACTTC
TRBV7-9	18	few	NA	TRBJ2-4	CASSLSPRNAGVKNIQYF	TGTGCCAGCAGCTTATCGCCCAGGAATGCAGGGGTCAAAAACATTCAGTACTTC
TRBV29-1	14	NA	NA	TRBJ1-4	CSALKGATNEKLFF	TGCAGCGCCCTGAAGGGAGCAACTAATGAAAAACTGTTTTTT
TRBV27	18	NA	TRBD1	TRBJ2-7	CASSLSSPGQGNPYEQYF	TGTGCCAGCAGTTTATCTTCTCCGGGACAGGGTAATCCCTACGAGCAGTACTTC
TRBV7-9	14	NA	NA	TRBJ1-5	CASSLGDNNQPQHF	TGTGCCAGCAGCTTAGGGGACAATAATCAGCCCCAGCATTTT
TRBV6-1	19	NA	TRBD1	TRBJ2-3	CASSDIFTSGTGSTDTQYF	TGTGCCAGCAGTGATATCTTCACCTCCGGGACAGGCAGCACAGATACGCAGTATTTT
TRBV30	15	NA	NA	TRBJ1-1	CAWSVLLGGNTEAFF	TGTGCCTGGAGTGTACTATTGGGAGGGAACACTGAAGCTTTCTTT
TRBV18	16	NA	NA	TRBJ2-5	CASSPPGNSGRETQYF	TGTGCCAGCTCACCACCGGGAAACAGTGGGAGAGAGACCCAGTACTTC
TRBV7-9	11	NA	TRBD2	TRBJ2-1	CASRTREGQFF	TGTGCCAGCAGAACACGGGAGGGGCAGTTCTTC
TRBV11-2	14	NA	TRBD2	TRBJ2-1	CASGIAGPTNEQFF	TGTGCCAGCGGTATAGCGGGGCCGACCAATGAGCAGTTCTTC
TRBV19	18	NA	NA	TRBJ1-2	CASSPQGQNGLISHGYTF	TGTGCCAGTAGTCCCCAGGGCCAGAACGGCCTTATATCTCACGGCTACACCTTC